This T cell receptor (beta chain) was captured by sequencing in a study of type 1 regulatory T cells (TCRdb year 2021). For the study in its entirety: An in vitro protocol by which a Tr1-enriched, alloantigen-specific CD4 T cell product named T-allo10 was generated was characterized in the study. Patients with hematological malignancies who were receiving allogeneic hematopoietic stem cell transplantation were the group in which T-allo10 was being clinically evaluated. The investigation overall reported the following: Compared with non-Tr1 cells, Tr1 cells had a TCR repertoire that was more restricted, a finding the study read as clonal expansion induced by alloantigen.

According to the germline V gene, CDR1 reads SQVTM and CDR2 reads ANQGSEA. The V and J ends are trimmed by 5 bases and 0 bases, leaving 8 bases between them. The CDR3 covers 13 residues, taking in both the cysteine and the phenylalanine. Only the CDR3 DNA stays, 39 bases, in frame from base 1. Notes on this clonotype: Its cognate antigen has yet to be identified. Qualities for individual bases were not recorded, and no much larger clone is one base off.

These reads were obtained on an Illumina MiSeq. Starting from the raw public reads, TCRdb applied fastp trimming at Q25, assembled clones with MiXCR and retained in-frame beta chains. Rows with a matching CDR3 protein are joined into one entry that keeps the most common DNA and genes. Present in this sample are 70,000 or so distinct CDR3 sequences, 20% to 25% of which were seen just once. In total, the top ten clones hold more than 6.5% of the sample. The material sequenced was cultured type 1 regulatory T (Tr1) cells, either the whole culture or a sorted fraction (not recorded which). Reading the label with the study, this specimen's cell subset or site is: type 1 regulatory T cells sorted from the T-allo10 product. The origin of this receptor is a human donor in good health. The V gene is TRBV29-1 and the J gene is TRBJ2-1; confidence is insufficient to name the D gene. The encoded CDR3 is CSVSSRSYNEQFF. At the DNA level, the sequence is TGCAGCGTTAGTTCCCGCTCCTACAATGAGCAGTTCTTC.